This T cell receptor beta chain comes out of a study of blood T cell repertoires in COVID-19. About the study: From the United States, Italy and Spain came samples of acute and convalescent COVID-19. In each case, the material was cDNA or gDNA derived from T cells, B-cell-depleted T cells, or PBMCs.

As handled by the study authors: Quantification of nucleated cells was approximated via reference gene primer amplification. The assay was immunoSEQ multiplex PCR, and TCRdb's table has in-frame clones only and misses some. The V and J calls and clone size come from that table; D and trimming were worked out from the DNA. The data contain 65,000 to 95,000 clones, 70% to 90% of them singletons. The V end was cut by 5 bases, the J end by 0 bases, with 13 bases between. This CDR3 contains 15 residues. The germline CDR1 and CDR2 sequences are SEHNR and FQNEAQ (reference sequence). Sequencing input: peripheral blood. The sequence was obtained from a man between 70 and 80 years old with active or convalescent COVID-19. The chain carries TRBV7-9 and TRBJ1-1, with a tentative D call TRBD1 (6 bases). For the CDR3, the DNA is TGTGCCAGCAGCAATGGCGACAGGTTGAACACTGAAGCTTTCTTT. Protein: CASSNGDRLNTEAFF.